A single T cell receptor (beta chain) is shown here with its context. These data belong to a study of blood T cell repertoires in COVID-19. Study-level background: PBMCs, B-cell-depleted T cells, or T cells were the source of the cDNA or gDNA that made up the material.

Someone with COVID-19 had been met by exposed participants within 2 weeks before study entry. This CDR3 region has 14 residues. The trim removed 0 bases at V and 8 bases at J, leaving 4 bases unmatched. Germline-derived CDR1 and CDR2 are SGHDT and YYEEEE. The assay was immunoSEQ multiplex PCR, and TCRdb's table has in-frame clones only and misses some. Among around 320,000 clones, around nine tenths were seen once, and the ten largest hold around 3.9%. The TCR was taken from a woman under 40 who had been exposed to COVID-19. Sequencing was done on a sample of PBMCs or T cells enriched from blood (not recorded which). The rearrangement uses TRBV5-6 and TRBJ2-1, with 8 bases lining up with TRBD2. Here the CDR3 DNA reads TGTGCCAGCAGCTTGGAGTCGCGGGGGGATGAGCAGTTCTTC. Translation gives CASSLESRGDEQFF.